This TCR beta chain was identified in a study of cytomegalovirus exposure and HLA in healthy donors. The study, taken as a whole, reports: In a later analysis, several top co-occurrence clusters appeared linked to parvovirus B19, influenza, CMV and Epstein-Barr virus. As was reported, the HLA-A and HLA-B alleles of most subjects were accurately predicted from TCR beta sequences. More clonal expansion characterized HLA-associated TCR beta chains than equally common others in a later analysis. Later analysis demonstrated an association between a missense DCLRE1C variant and TCR beta V- and J-gene trimming.

Primers included in the PCR were 60 Vbeta and 13 Jbeta primers. The method was immunoSEQ multiplex PCR; TCRdb's version includes in-frame clones alone and lacks a portion of them. The sample carries about 160,000 clones, 65% to 80% recorded once. Germline V gene sequence: CDR1 SGHRS, CDR2 YFSETQ. CDR3 length equals 19 residues. V lost 1 base and J lost 3, with 25 bases in between. This clone appeared a few times. Its target is not known. Sequenced: PBMCs. V gene TRBV5-1 combines with J gene TRBJ1-1; perhaps TRBD1 as D (6 bases). The TCR originated in a man in his forties in good health and CMV-seronegative. For the CDR3, the DNA is TGCGCCAGCAGCTTGTGGATTCGGCAGGGGCGATCTGGGGACACTGAAGCTTTCTTT. Protein: CASSLWIRQGRSGDTEAFF. The variable domain in full, completed from reference TRBV5-1 and TRBJ1-1, reads KAGVTQTPRYLIKTRGQQVTLSCSPISGHRSVSWYQQTPGQGLQFLFEYFSETQRNKGNFPGRFSGRQFSNSRSEMNVSTLELGDSALYLCASSLWIRQGRSGDTEAFFGQGTRLTVV.